What follows are 14 T cell receptor beta chains derived from one specimen sequenced in a study of monozygotic twins with inflammatory bowel disease. Following a re-call of the 5' RACE reads, TCRdb has one entry per CDR3 protein and lacks DNA. Listed are some 150,000 distinct CDR3 sequences; around 7.2% falls within the top ten. The specimen was blood. These receptors came from a human donor with ulcerative colitis or Crohn's disease, or a healthy co-twin of an affected twin (not recorded which).

The chain combines TRBV20-1 with TRBJ2-7; the TCRdb call, TRBD1, lacks DNA for checking. Germline V lookup: CDR1 DFQATT, CDR2 SNEGSKA (reference sequence). The CDR3 spans 17 residues. Here the CDR3 reads CSARSTLWVGASYEQYF.

V gene TRBV5-1 combines with J gene TRBJ1-2; TCRdb picks TRBD1, but there is no DNA to check that call. This CDR3 region has 16 residues. Per germline, CDR1 SGHRS and CDR2 YFSETQ. CDR3 amino acids: CASSLGQGAAFYGYTF.

The chain has TRBV7-2 and TRBJ2-7. Looked up from germline, CDR1 is SGHTA and CDR2 is FQGNSA. This CDR3 spans 13 amino acids. The CDR3 protein is CASSPRPSYEQYF.

The genes are TRBV5-1 and TRBJ2-7. Germline lookup yields CDR1 SGHRS and CDR2 YFSETQ. CDR3 length: 13 residues. CDR3 sequence reads: CASSLAQGGEQYF.

This chain links TRBV27 with TRBJ2-3; as DNA is missing, the TRBD1 call by TCRdb cannot be tested. Germline CDR1 MNHEY, CDR2 SMNVEV (reference sequence). The length of the CDR3 is 13 residues. The CDR3 region is CASRDTDTDTQYF.

The chain is built from TRBV5-4 and TRBJ1-1; with no DNA, the TCRdb D assignment of TRBD1 cannot be verified. The germline V gene encodes CDR1 SGHNT and CDR2 YYREEE (reference sequence). There are 16 residues in the CDR3. CDR3 sequence reads: CASSLQGQLASTEAFF. The full variable domain, its missing parts supplied by reference TRBV5-4 and TRBJ1-1, is ETGVTQSPTHLIKTRGQQVTLRCSSQSGHNTVSWYQQALGQGPQFIFQYYREEENGRGNFPPRFSGLQFPNYSSELNVNALELDDSALYLCASSLQGQLASTEAFFGQGTRLTVV.

The gene calls are TRBV18 and TRBJ2-4; without DNA, the TCRdb call of TRBD1 cannot be checked. The CDR3 has 15 amino acids. Germline CDR1 reads KGHSH; CDR2 reads LQKENI. CDR3 in amino acids: CASSPGLGQLNIQYF.

The chain recombines TRBV4-3 with TRBJ2-3; absent DNA, TCRdb's TRBD2 call cannot be checked. In germline, CDR1 is LGHNA, CDR2 YSLEER. The CDR3 length is 17 residues. CDR3 loop: CASSQGASGRLTDTQYF.

The CDR3 loop reads CASRLDRTGNYGYTF. The V call is TRBV19, the J call TRBJ1-2; TCRdb's D call, TRBD1, is unchecked because there is no DNA. Germline values: CDR1 LNHDA, CDR2 SQIVND (reference sequence). This CDR3 contains 15 residues.

The chain combines TRBV7-2 with TRBJ2-1; the D call of TRBD2 rests on TCRdb alone, since no DNA is present to check it. The CDR3 totals 15 residues. Germline CDR1 is SGHTA and CDR2 is FQGNSA. The CDR3 protein is CASSLVSGQYNEQFF.

The rearrangement uses TRBV7-8 and TRBJ2-1; TCRdb's D call, TRBD2, is unchecked because there is no DNA. From germline, CDR1 is SGHVS and CDR2 FQNEAQ. The CDR3 runs 16 residues. The CDR3 protein is CASSQAPASSYNEQFF. Full variable domain (rest looked up from reference TRBV7-8 and TRBJ2-1): GAGVSQSPRYKVAKRGQDVALRCDPISGHVSLFWYQQALGQGPEFLTYFQNEAQLDKSGLPSDRFFAERPEGSVSTLKIQRTQQEDSAVYLCASSQAPASSYNEQFFGPGTRLTVL.

V and J are TRBV9 and TRBJ2-5. CDR3 length equals 17 residues. CDR1 and CDR2 from the germline V gene are SGDLS and YYNGEE. The CDR3 reads CASSVSLSLPYQETQYF.

This chain links TRBV7-9 with TRBJ2-7; the TCRdb D gene call, TRBD2, has no DNA to confirm it. Germline values: CDR1 SEHNR, CDR2 FQNEAQ (reference sequence). The CDR3 runs to 14 residues. The CDR3 region is CASSSRLADYEQYF.

The CDR3 spells CASSLAKSNTEAFF. The gene calls are TRBV6-5 and TRBJ1-1. The CDR3 has 14 amino acids. CDR1 is MNHEY and CDR2 is SVGAGI in the germline V gene.